This record looks at one T cell receptor beta chain sequence and its context. With 6 bases clipped from V and 11 bases from J, the junction kept 7 bases outside the gene matches. CDR1 and CDR2 (germline): DFQATT, SNEGSKA (reference sequence). There are 11 residues in the CDR3. Authors' data handling: The authors estimated nucleated cell counts from reference gene primer amplification. The assay was immunoSEQ multiplex PCR, and TCRdb's table has in-frame clones only and misses some. That table supplies the V and J calls and clone size; D and trimming were determined from the DNA. The sample lists fewer than 200,000 clones; about 84% were seen once. The source of the sample is a study of blood T cell repertoires in COVID-19. Study-wide context: Both acute and convalescent COVID-19 samples were obtained from the United States, Italy and Spain. PBMCs, B-cell-depleted T cells, or T cells provided the cDNA or gDNA that made up the material.

The chain couples TRBV20-1 to TRBJ1-1, with 9 bases matching TRBD1. The TCR comes from a human donor in a cohort sampled during active COVID-19. Sequences were obtained from peripheral blood. CDR3 amino acids: CSAEGDRAAFF. In DNA form, the CDR3 reads TGCAGTGCCGAGGGGGACAGGGCGGCTTTCTTT.